A selection of T cell receptor beta chains follows, all from one sample in a study of breast tumors, draining lymph nodes, adjacent tissues. TCRdb re-called the multiplex PCR reads through MiXCR, storing one row per CDR3 protein. The sample includes roughly 100,000 distinct CDR3 sequences, about 29% of them seen just once. The specimen sequenced was axillary lymph node tissue. The receptors were gathered from a female donor with breast cancer. Some clones in this sample may be carry-over from other donors' samples. The CDR3 runs from the conserved cysteine through the conserved F or W. D genes are given only for firm matches. Clone size is shown for a subset of rows, as once, few, many or a class of expanded clone.

CDR3 length,clone size,D gene,J gene,V gene,CDR3 DNA,CDR3 protein
17,NA,TRBD2,TRBJ2-5,TRBV5-4,TGTGCCAGCAGGCCTCCGATCGGCGGGGGGGCCAGGGAGACCCAGTACTTC,CASRPPIGGGARETQYF
14,many,TRBD2,TRBJ2-7,TRBV19,TGTGCCAGTAGAGTTACTAGCGGGAGCTACGAGCAGTACTTC,CASRVTSGSYEQYF
15,once,TRBD1,TRBJ2-7,TRBV5-1,TGCGCCAGCAGCAGCACCGGGACAGGCCTCAGGGAGCAGTACTTC,CASSSTGTGLREQYF
14,NA,TRBD2,TRBJ2-1,TRBV5-1,TGCGCCGGCACCCGGACTAGCGCCTACAACGAGCAGTTCTTC,CAGTRTSAYNEQFF
15,many,TRBD2,TRBJ2-3,TRBV4-2,TGTGCCAGCAGCTCCCAAGCGGGAGCAACAGATACGCAGTATTTT,CASSSQAGATDTQYF
15,NA,TRBD2,TRBJ2-5,TRBV20-1,TGCAGTGCCGACCGGTGGACTAGCGGGCGAGACCCCCAGTACTTC,CSADRWTSGRDPQYF
16,many,TRBD2,TRBJ2-1,TRBV11-2,TGTGCCAGCAGCTCCTGGACTAGCGAGAACTACAATGAGCAGTTCTTC,CASSSWTSENYNEQFF
16,few,TRBD2,TRBJ2-2,TRBV10-1,TGCGCCAGCAGTGACCCCGGGACTAGCGGGACCGGGGAGCTGTTTTTT,CASSDPGTSGTGELFF
12,many,NA,TRBJ1-2,TRBV6-1,TGTGCCAGCAGTGAACGGCAGGATGGCTACACCTTC,CASSERQDGYTF
16,many,NA,TRBJ1-2,TRBV6-2/TRBV6-3,TGTGCCAGCAGGGACCTTTCGGGGGCGAGGTCTCATGGCTACACCTTC,CASRDLSGARSHGYTF
14,NA,NA,TRBJ2-5,TRBV25-1,TGTGCCAGCAGCTCCCCGGGGAACCAAGAGGCCCAGTACTTC,CASSSPGNQEAQYF
14,many,NA,TRBJ2-1,TRBV6-5,TGTGCCAGCAGTTACCAGCGTTTTGGTAATGAGCAGTTCTTC,CASSYQRFGNEQFF
13,many,TRBD2,TRBJ2-5,TRBV19,TGTGCCAGTACTTGGGAGGGACGAGAGACCCAGTACTTC,CASTWEGRETQYF
13,NA,NA,TRBJ1-1,TRBV18,TGTGCCACAATACTCGTCCAGGGTACTGAAGCTTTCTTT,CATILVQGTEAFF
19,NA,NA,TRBJ2-7,TRBV28,TGTGCCAGCAGTTCGGGTATAGAGGGTGGAGGGCGTATTGCCTACGAGCAGTACTTC,CASSSGIEGGGRIAYEQYF
16,once,NA,TRBJ1-6,TRBV7-9,TGTGCCAGCAGCTTAGGCGGGACGGTGGATAATTCACCCCTCCACTTT,CASSLGGTVDNSPLHF
14,many,NA,TRBJ2-3,TRBV3-1,TGTGCCAGCAGCCTCTCTGGCTGGGAGGATACGCAGTATTTT,CASSLSGWEDTQYF
13,many,NA,TRBJ1-4,TRBV20-1,TGCAGTGCTAGTCTGCAGGGTGGTGGAAAACTGTTTTTT,CSASLQGGGKLFF
16,few,NA,TRBJ1-5,TRBV6-1,TGTGCCAGCAGTGACCGGGAGACTTATAGCAATCAGCCCCAGCATTTT,CASSDRETYSNQPQHF
15,NA,NA,TRBJ2-7,TRBV29-1,TGCAGCGTTGAAGAGTCCGGGACAAGCTCCTACGAGCAGTACTTC,CSVEESGTSSYEQYF
15,many,NA,TRBJ1-5,TRBV19,TGTGCCAGTAGGGTACAGTCGGGTGGTAATCAGCCCCAGCATTTT,CASRVQSGGNQPQHF
16,NA,TRBD1,TRBJ1-5,TRBV5-1,TGCGCCAGCAGCTTCGCGGGAGAGGGGGCTGGTCAGCCCCAGCATTTT,CASSFAGEGAGQPQHF
14,NA,NA,TRBJ2-5,TRBV24-1,TGTCTTCGAAAGGAACGGGGACTCCAAGAGACCCAGTACTTC,CLRKERGLQETQYF
14,many,TRBD1,TRBJ1-2,TRBV10-3,TGTGCCATCAGGGGGCAGGGGGCTAGCTATGGCTACACCTTC,CAIRGQGASYGYTF
14,many,NA,TRBJ1-4,TRBV20-1,TGCAGTGCCAAGAGCCGATGGGGGAATGAAAAACTGTTTTTT,CSAKSRWGNEKLFF
14,NA,TRBD2,TRBJ2-7,TRBV5-5,TGTGCCAGCACAGGCCTAGCGGGAGTCTACGAGCAGTACTTC,CASTGLAGVYEQYF
14,many,TRBD1,TRBJ1-2,TRBV30,TGTGCCTGGAGTGCCACCAGGAGGGGGCGAGGCTACACCTTC,CAWSATRRGRGYTF
12,many,NA,TRBJ2-1,TRBV6-2/TRBV6-3,TGTGCCAGCACGTTACTACCCAATGAGCAGTTCTTC,CASTLLPNEQFF
17,many,TRBD1,TRBJ2-2,TRBV6-1,TGTGCCAGCAGACCCGTGTGGACAGGGGGCTCGAGCGGGGAGCTGTTTTTT,CASRPVWTGGSSGELFF
17,NA,NA,TRBJ1-5,TRBV20-1,TGCAGTGCTAGAGATAGGAGGCAGGGTTATAGCAATCAGCCCCAGCATTTT,CSARDRRQGYSNQPQHF